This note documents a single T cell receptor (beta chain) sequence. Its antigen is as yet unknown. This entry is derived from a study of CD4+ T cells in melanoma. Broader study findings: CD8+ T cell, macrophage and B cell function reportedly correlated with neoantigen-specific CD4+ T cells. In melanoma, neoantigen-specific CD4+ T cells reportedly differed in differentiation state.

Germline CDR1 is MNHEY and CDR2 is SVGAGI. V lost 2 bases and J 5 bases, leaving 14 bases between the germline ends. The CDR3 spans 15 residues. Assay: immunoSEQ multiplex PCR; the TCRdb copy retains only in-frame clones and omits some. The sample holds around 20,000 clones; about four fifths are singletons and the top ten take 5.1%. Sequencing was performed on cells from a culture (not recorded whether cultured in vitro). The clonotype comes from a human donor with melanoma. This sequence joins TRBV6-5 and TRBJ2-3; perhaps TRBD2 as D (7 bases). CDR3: CASSYRRGGGDTQYF. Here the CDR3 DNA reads TGTGCCAGCAGTTACAGGAGGGGGGGCGGAGATACGCAGTATTTT.